This TCR beta chain comes out of a study of T cell responses to AZD1222 COVID-19 vaccine. Study results and caveats: In all cases, repertoires were sampled only after the peak T cell response.

Concerning this clone: Its antigen is unidentified.

From germline, CDR1 is SQVTM and CDR2 ANQGSEA. Trimming pared 0 bases from V and 8 bases from J, leaving 4 bases between. The CDR3 spans 11 residues. Repertoires were generated with immunoSEQ multiplex PCR, while TCRdb's copy carries only in-frame clones and drops some. Seen here are 150,000 to 200,000 clones, around 90% observed once, and the top ten hold 1.5% to 2%. The source is an adult who received the AZD1222 COVID-19 vaccine. J is TRBJ1-4 and V is TRBV29-1; no reliable D call. The sequences come from peripheral blood, collected 28 days after the second AZD1222 dose. CDR3 sequence: CSVEEREKLFF. The CDR3 bases are TGCAGCGTTGAAGAAAGGGAAAAACTGTTTTTT. Together with reference TRBV29-1 and TRBJ1-4, the CDR3 gives the full variable domain: SAVISQKPSRDICQRGTSLTIQCQVDSQVTMMFWYRQQPGQSLTLIATANQGSEATYESGFVIDKFPISRPNLTFSTLTVSNMSPEDSSIYLCSVEEREKLFFGSGTQLSVL.